This TCR beta chain appears in the sequencing data of a study of T cells after yellow fever vaccination. Overall study context: Any fraction with a low cell number was prepared using SMART-Seq v4 Ultra Low Input.

The germline CDR1 and CDR2 sequences are MNHEY and SVGAGI. The junction had 8 bases not matched to a gene; V was cut back by 7 bases and J by 4 bases. The CDR3 sequence is 14 residues long. The study, taken as a whole, reports: Only a minor proportion of clonotypes was detected across both CD4 and CD8 compartments.

This clonotype has just a few counts. The antigen remains unidentified. A process of 5'RACE template switching, which added a universal primer site and UMIs, was used to make TCR cDNA. TCRdb redid the calling of the 5' RACE reads with MiXCR, one entry per CDR3 protein. This table holds about 320,000 distinct CDR3 sequences, 4% to 5.5% found once. This TCR was recovered from a young man who received the YFV17D yellow fever vaccine. The source material was PBMCs, sampled 15 days after the yellow fever booster vaccination. The rearrangement uses TRBV6-5 and TRBJ2-7, with TRBD1 matching 9 bases. The CDR3: CASNPGQGPYEQYF. CDR3 in DNA: TGTGCCAGCAATCCGGGACAGGGACCTTACGAGCAGTACTTC.